These 25 T cell receptor beta chains were all obtained from the same sample, sequenced in a study of molecular identifiers for immune sequencing clone quantification. Using its own MiXCR run on the PCR reads, TCRdb lists one record per CDR3 protein. The sample carries some 320,000 distinct CDR3 sequences, around a fifth recorded once. Sequences were obtained from naive CD8+ T cells from blood, with Jurkat cell RNA spiked in. The sample's subset: FACS-sorted CD8+CD4-CCR7+CD45RA+ naive T cells. These receptor sequences come from a human donor in good health. Some libraries in this study had Jurkat cell RNA spiked in.

This clonotype was observed at least ten times. The chain combines TRBV7-6 with TRBJ2-2, with D possibly matching TRBD2 (6 bases). The CDR3 totals 16 residues. V lost 6 bases and J 0 bases, leaving 14 bases between the germline ends. Germline lookup yields CDR1 SGHVS and CDR2 FNYEAQ. The CDR3 coding sequence is TGTGCCAGCAGGGGGGGTCCTCGGGCGAACACCGGGGAGCTGTTTTTT. This translates into CASRGGPRANTGELFF.

This clonotype was observed at least ten times. The V and J genes are TRBV3-1 and TRBJ1-5; no firm D call. CDR3 size: 13 residues. V shed 4 bases and J shed 4 bases, with 8 bases lying between them. Looked up from germline, CDR1 is LGHDT and CDR2 is YNNKEL (reference sequence). Written as DNA, the CDR3 is TGTGCCAGCAGCCCTGAGATGAATCAGCCCCAGCATTTT. It codes for CASSPEMNQPQHF.

The J gene is TRBJ1-5, the V gene TRBV11-2; D unclear. The CDR3 is made up of 12 amino acids. The ends were cut back, 4 bases at V and 6 bases at J, with 7 bases in the middle. CDR1 is SGHAT, CDR2 FQNNGV, per germline. CDR3 region: CASSSSGQPQHF. For the CDR3, the DNA is TGTGCCAGCAGCTCCTCCGGTCAGCCCCAGCATTTT.

This clonotype was observed a few times. This rearrangement joins TRBV18 to TRBJ2-4; no clear D. CDR3 length equals 15 residues. The ends were cut back, 0 bases at V and 0 bases at J, with 6 bases in the middle. Germline CDR1 reads KGHSH; CDR2 reads LQKENI. DNA of the CDR3: TGTGCCAGCTCACCACCGGATCTAGCCAAAAACATTCAGTACTTC. This encodes CASSPPDLAKNIQYF.

For this clonotype: This could be a read error, since a much larger clone is one nucleotide away. The chain recombines TRBV5-1 with TRBJ1-1; no definite D call. The V end was cut by 0 bases, the J end by 1 base, with 10 bases between. The CDR3 covers 15 residues. CDR1 and CDR2 from the germline V gene are SGHRS and YFSETQ. DNA for the CDR3: TGCGCCAGCAGCTTGGAGACCAGACCGAACACTGAAGCTTTCTTT. This translates into CASSLETRPNTEAFF. The complete variable domain, with remaining parts taken from reference TRBV5-1 and TRBJ1-1, reads KAGVTQTPRYLIKTRGQQVTLSCSPISGHRSVSWYQQTPGQGLQFLFEYFSETQRNKGNFPGRFSGRQFSNSRSEMNVSTLELGDSALYLCASSLETRPNTEAFFGQGTRLTVV.

This clonotype has only one observation. This is likely a read error, given that the CDR3 carries no conserved phenylalanine or tryptophan at its end. J is TRBJ1-6 and V is TRBV27; the D is unclear. The germline gives CDR1 MNHEY, CDR2 SMNVEV (reference sequence). The V and J ends lost 5 bases and 4 bases respectively, with 15 bases between them. The CDR3 loop spans 16 amino acids. CDR3 in amino acids: CASSNPGPPYNSPLHS. The CDR3 nucleotides are TGTGCCAGCAGTAACCCCGGGCCGCCTTATAATTCACCCCTCCACTCT.

This clonotype turned up a few times. This clone may be a read error of a much larger clone one base away. The chain links TRBV7-8 to TRBJ2-1, with D perhaps matching TRBD1 (6 bases). Germline CDR1 and CDR2: SGHVS and FQNEAQ. V lost 4 bases and J 2 bases, leaving 15 bases between the germline ends. The CDR3 contains 16 residues. CDR3 amino acids: CASSSVQGSPYNEQFF. DNA of the CDR3: TGTGCCAGCAGCTCAGTACAGGGTAGCCCCTACAATGAGCAGTTCTTC.

In this sample, this clonotype turned up many times. The chain combines TRBV5-8 with TRBJ2-3; no clear D. V shed 2 bases and J shed 4 bases, with 8 bases lying between them. Germline V CDR1 and CDR2: SGHTS, YDEGEE. The CDR3 is 13 amino acids. The CDR3 is CASSLRIADTQYF. In DNA, the CDR3 is TGTGCCAGCAGCTTACGGATCGCAGATACGCAGTATTTT.

Points on this clonotype: The junction departs from germline at one end; a sequencing error may be responsible. This rearrangement joins TRBV2 to TRBJ2-1; 10 nucleotides align to TRBD1. Germline CDR1 and CDR2: SNHLY and FYNNEI. This CDR3 has 15 residues. CDR3 sequence: CASSERDRGYNERFF. The DNA of the CDR3 is TGTGCCAGCAGTGAAAGGGACAGGGGATACAATGAGCGGTTCTTC.

Concerning this clonotype itself: This may be a read error, as it is one base from a much larger clone. The V call is TRBV29-1, the J call TRBJ1-3; possible D gene TRBD1, 6 bases. Germline V gene lookup returns CDR1 SQVTM and CDR2 ANQGSEA. The CDR3 is made up of 15 amino acids. With 6 bases removed from V and 1 base from J, the gap between germline ends came to 16 bases. The CDR3 sequence is CSVSYEGGSGNTIYF. DNA of the CDR3: TGCAGCGTCTCATATGAAGGGGGATCTGGAAACACCATATATTTT.

This clonotype has ten or more counts. This sequence joins TRBV4-3 and TRBJ2-1; D is uncertain. Germline assignment: CDR1 LGHNA and CDR2 YSLEER. The germline V and J ends were trimmed by 0 bases and 1 base, with 10 bases remaining between them. This CDR3 comprises 16 residues. CDR3 bases: TGCGCCAGCAGCCAAGATAGGTTCGGGTCCTACAATGAGCAGTTCTTC. Translated: CASSQDRFGSYNEQFF.

This chain connects TRBV12-3 or TRBV12-4 to TRBJ2-1, with D possibly being TRBD1 (5 bases). With 6 bases removed from V and 5 bases from J, the gap between germline ends came to 20 bases. The length of the CDR3 is 16 residues. The CDR3 protein is CASSRLGHPRHNEQFF. In DNA form, the CDR3 reads TGTGCCAGCAGCCGACTTGGACACCCGCGGCACAATGAGCAGTTCTTC.

This clonotype was found many times. In DNA, the CDR3 is TGTGCCAGTAGTTATTCTCTGGCGAACACTGAAGCTTTCTTT. This sequence encodes CASSYSLANTEAFF. The V gene is TRBV19, the J gene TRBJ1-1; D is undetermined. The V end lost 5 bases, the J end lost 1 base, and 11 bases lay between the germline ends. Germline CDR1 reads LNHDA; CDR2 reads SQIVND (reference sequence). The CDR3 length is 14 residues. Combining the CDR3 with reference TRBV19 and TRBJ1-1 gives the whole variable domain DGGITQSPKYLFRKEGQNVTLSCEQNLNHDAMYWYRQDPGQGLRLIYYSQIVNDFQKGDIAEGYSVSREKKESFPLTVTSAQKNPTAFYLCASSYSLANTEAFFGQGTRLTVV.

The V and J genes are TRBV24-1 and TRBJ2-3; 7 bases are a match to TRBD1. The length of the CDR3 is 16 residues. Germline V gene data show CDR1 as KGHDR and CDR2 as SFDVKD. The junction had 7 bases not matched to a gene; V was cut back by 4 bases and J by 1 base. The CDR3 loop reads CATSEPTGSGTDTQYF. CDR3 DNA: TGTGCCACCAGTGAGCCGACAGGGTCGGGCACAGATACGCAGTATTTT.

A few counts support this clonotype. Just one base apart from a much larger clone, this may be a read error. The rearrangement uses TRBV7-9 and TRBJ2-2, with D possibly matching TRBD2 (5 bases). With 5 bases removed from V and 4 bases from J, the gap between germline ends came to 20 bases. CDR3 length equals 17 residues. The germline V gene has CDR1 SEHNR and CDR2 FQNEAQ (reference sequence). The DNA of the CDR3 is TGTGCCAGCAGCCCGATTGCCAGCGGAACGAGCACCGGGGAGCTGTTTTTT. Residues: CASSPIASGTSTGELFF. The variable domain in full, with the rest retrieved from reference TRBV7-9 and TRBJ2-2, is DTGVSQNPRHKITKRGQNVTFRCDPISEHNRLYWYRQTLGQGPEFLTYFQNEAQLEKSRLLSDRFSAERPKGSFSTLEIQRTEQGDSAMYLCASSPIASGTSTGELFFGEGSRLTVL.

Comment on this clonotype: One base away lies a much larger clone, so this may be a sequencing read error. This chain connects TRBV1 to TRBJ2-7; the DNA was not used to check the table's D call, TRBD1. TRBV1 is an annotated pseudogene. The CDR3 totals 14 residues. The CDR3 nucleotides are TGCACCAGCAACCCTTGGACAAGGGTGGGAGAGCAGTACTTC. This gives the protein CTSNPWTRVGEQYF.

This clonotype was seen many times. The chain employs TRBV7-9 and TRBJ2-7; possibly TRBD2 for D (6 bases). CDR1 SEHNR and CDR2 FQNEAQ come from the germline V gene (reference sequence). This CDR3 has 14 amino acids. V was clipped by 7 bases and J by 2 bases, with 15 bases between them. CDR3 sequence (DNA): TGTGCCAGCACCATAGGGGACTGGCCCTACGAGCAGTACTTC. It specifies CASTIGDWPYEQYF. Full variable domain (missing parts from reference TRBV7-9 and TRBJ2-7): DTGVSQNPRHKITKRGQNVTFRCDPISEHNRLYWYRQTLGQGPEFLTYFQNEAQLEKSRLLSDRFSAERPKGSFSTLEIQRTEQGDSAMYLCASTIGDWPYEQYFGPGTRLTVT.

In its sample, this clonotype was seen many times. Here the CDR3 reads CASSSPGMAYEQYF. In DNA, the CDR3 is TGTGCCAGCAGTTCGCCCGGGATGGCCTACGAGCAGTACTTC. This rearrangement joins TRBV27 to TRBJ2-7; tentatively, D is TRBD2 (5 bases). The CDR3 spans 14 residues. Trimming removed 4 bases from V and 2 bases from J, with 12 bases in between. The germline CDR1 and CDR2 sequences are MNHEY and SMNVEV (reference sequence).

This clonotype was recorded at least ten times. The chain recombines TRBV30 with TRBJ2-1; the D is unclear. CDR1 and CDR2 from the germline V gene are GTSNPN and SVGIG (reference sequence). The CDR3 is 14 amino acids. The ends were cut back, 1 base at V and 4 bases at J, with 11 bases in the middle. The CDR3 DNA reads as TGTGCCTGGAGTGACCTCGTCCGTTACAATGAGCAGTTCTTC. Residues: CAWSDLVRYNEQFF.

The chain joins TRBV20-1 to TRBJ2-7; weak D call: TRBD1 (5 bases). The CDR3 runs 17 residues. Trimming removed 6 bases from V and 1 base from J, with 25 bases in between. In germline, CDR1 is DFQATT, CDR2 SNEGSKA (reference sequence). In nucleotides, the CDR3 is TGCAGTGCGACGGATTTTTTGGGCAAGGGGTTATCCTACGAGCAGTACTTC. It codes for CSATDFLGKGLSYEQYF.

Concerning this clonotype itself: Since a much larger clone is just one base distant, this may be a read error. This sequence joins TRBV7-2 and TRBJ2-5, with TRBD2 as a possible D gene (5 bases). Germline V gene data show CDR1 as SGHTA and CDR2 as FQGNSA. This CDR3 contains 15 residues. Trimming removed 5 bases at V and 2 bases at J, with 15 bases between. CDR3 protein: CASSHGNPRQETQYF. CDR3 bases: TGTGCCAGCAGCCACGGGAATCCGCGACAAGAGACCCAGTACTTC.

In this sample, this clonotype turned up many times. The chain uses TRBV7-2 and TRBJ2-7; D possibly matches TRBD1 or TRBD2 (5 bases each). The germline V and J ends were trimmed by 4 bases and 3 bases, with 16 bases remaining between them. Germline V gene lookup returns CDR1 SGHTA and CDR2 FQGNSA. The CDR3 runs to 15 residues. CDR3 nucleotides: TGTGCCAGCAGCTCCCCGGGACGGGGAATCTACGAGCAGTACTTC. Translating it yields CASSSPGRGIYEQYF.

This clonotype was detected many times. The V and J genes are TRBV12-3 or TRBV12-4 and TRBJ1-2; TRBD1 aligns across 8 bases. The CDR3 covers 14 residues. Trimming took 2 bases from V and 7 from J; bases not matched to a gene: 6. The CDR3, as DNA: TGTGCCAGCAGTTTAAAGCAGGGGGCGTTTGGCTACACCTTC. Protein product: CASSLKQGAFGYTF.

This clonotype came up a few times. A far larger clone is a single base away, which makes a read error likely. V and J are TRBV6-5 and TRBJ1-1, with D possibly being TRBD1 (6 bases). CDR3 size: 13 residues. CDR1 and CDR2 from the germline V gene are MNHEY and SVGAGI. In nucleotides, the CDR3 is TGTGCCAGCAGCCTCACAGGGAACACTGAAGCTCTCTTT. Protein product: CASSLTGNTEALF.

This clonotype was detected a few times. This chain connects TRBV6-4 to TRBJ1-5, with 12 positions matching TRBD1. Germline V gives CDR1 MRHNA, CDR2 SNTAGT. This CDR3 has 18 amino acids. The V gene end was trimmed by 6 bases and the J gene end by 3 bases; junction bases not matched to a gene: 12. CDR3 in amino acids: CASRDRDRGLEDNQPQHF. The CDR3 DNA sequence: TGTGCCAGCAGGGACCGGGACAGGGGGCTCGAGGACAATCAGCCCCAGCATTTT.